Following are 19 T cell receptor beta chains from one sample sequenced in a study of shared clonotypes between healthy human individuals. Profiled with immunoSEQ multiplex PCR; TCRdb holds only in-frame clones, not every one. The sample comprises roughly 2.2 million clones, 90% to 95% of which are singletons, and around 0.4% rests with the top ten. Sequenced input: naive CD4+ T cells from PBMCs. Subset denoted: CD45RA+ positively selected. The source is a man aged 18 to 30 in good health. Some clones in this sample may be carry-over from other donors' samples.

V is TRBV15 and J is TRBJ1-1; the match to TRBD1 covers 7 bases. Per the germline V gene, CDR1 is LNHNV and CDR2 is YYDKDF (reference sequence). The V gene end was trimmed by 5 bases and the J gene end by 0 bases; junction bases not matched to a gene: 3. The CDR3 runs 14 residues. As DNA, the CDR3 is TGTGCCACCAGCGGGGGACAGTTGAACACTGAAGCTTTCTTT. Translated: CATSGGQLNTEAFF.

The J gene is TRBJ2-1, the V gene TRBV9, with D unresolved. Germline values: CDR1 SGDLS, CDR2 YYNGEE. The CDR3 spans 16 residues. Trimming removed 1 base from V and 0 bases from J, with 11 bases in between. CDR3 DNA sequence: TGTGCCAGCAGCGTACTCTCCGACCCCTCCTACAATGAGCAGTTCTTC. Translated: CASSVLSDPSYNEQFF.

This chain uses TRBV6-4 with TRBJ1-5; D is ambiguous. Germline CDR1 is MRHNA and CDR2 is SNTAGT. V dropped 4 bases and J dropped 7 bases, with 11 bases sitting between them. The CDR3 totals 13 residues. CDR3 sequence: CASSGRVRQPQHF. As DNA, the CDR3 is TGTGCCAGCAGTGGGAGGGTCAGGCAGCCCCAGCATTTT.

J is TRBJ2-1 and V is TRBV18; weak D call: TRBD2 (6 bases). The CDR3 contains 15 residues. Trimming stripped 3 bases from V and 8 bases from J, with 17 bases between. Per the germline V gene, CDR1 is KGHSH and CDR2 is LQKENI. CDR3 loop: CASSPRSTTRDEQFF. In DNA, the CDR3 is TGTGCCAGCTCACCGCGGTCTACGACTAGGGATGAGCAGTTCTTC.

The J gene is TRBJ2-3, the V gene TRBV4-2; D gene ambiguous. This CDR3 has 18 amino acids. Per the germline V gene, CDR1 is LGHNA and CDR2 is YNFKEQ. The V end lost 4 bases, the J end lost 8 bases, and 28 bases lay between the germline ends. The CDR3 reads CASSPNGSPVPPQSTQYF. CDR3 in DNA: TGTGCCAGCAGCCCAAATGGGTCTCCCGTACCCCCACAGAGTACGCAGTATTTT.

The J gene is TRBJ2-7, the V gene TRBV4-3, with TRBD1 matching over 8 bases. Unmatched junction bases numbered 4, after V lost 0 bases and J lost 3 bases. The CDR3 has 15 residues. The germline V gene encodes CDR1 LGHNA and CDR2 YSLEER. The CDR3 DNA is TGCGCCAGCAGCCAAGAGGGGACAGGCCTCTACGAGCAGTACTTC. This gives the protein CASSQEGTGLYEQYF.

In the case of this clone: Other DNA sequences from this sample encode an identical CDR3 as well. The rearrangement joins TRBV2 to TRBJ2-1; 9 bases map to TRBD2. Unmatched junction bases numbered 1, after V lost 1 base and J lost 3 bases. The CDR3 spans 15 residues. The germline CDR1 and CDR2 sequences are SNHLY and FYNNEI. In nucleotides, the CDR3 is TGTGCCAGCAGTGAAGGACTAGCGGTCTACAATGAGCAGTTCTTC. It encodes CASSEGLAVYNEQFF.

The chain links TRBV6-8 to TRBJ2-7; 10 nucleotides align to TRBD1. The junction had 6 bases not matched to a gene; V was cut back by 7 bases and J by 3 bases. CDR1 and CDR2 from the germline V gene are MNHGY and SAAAGT. The CDR3 runs 14 residues. DNA of the CDR3: TGTGCCAGCAACGGGACAGGGGTAGTCTACGAGCAGTACTTC. This sequence encodes CASNGTGVVYEQYF.

The chain employs TRBV7-2 and TRBJ2-7; TRBD2 aligns across 8 bases. Germline assignment: CDR1 SGHTA and CDR2 FQGNSA. J lost 0 bases, V lost 4 bases, and 2 bases had no gene match. The CDR3 is 14 residues long. CDR3 nucleotide sequence: TGTGCCAGCAGCTCGACTAGCGACTCCTACGAGCAGTACTTC. It codes for CASSSTSDSYEQYF. Supplemented by reference TRBV7-2 and TRBJ2-7, the full variable domain reads GAGVSQSPSNKVTEKGKDVELRCDPISGHTALYWYRQSLGQGLEFLIYFQGNSAPDKSGLPSDRFSAERTGGSVSTLTIQRTQQEDSAVYLCASSSTSDSYEQYFGPGTRLTVT.

Of note for this clone: Within the sample, other DNA sequences also encode this same CDR3. This chain's CDR3 is CASSLGPSRSANTGELFF. CDR3 coding DNA: TGCGCCAGCAGCTTGGGGCCGTCCCGCTCCGCGAACACCGGGGAGCTGTTTTTT. The gene calls are TRBV5-1 and TRBJ2-2; the D is unclear. V was pared by 0 bases and J by 0 bases, with 15 bases between. This CDR3 comprises 18 residues. Germline V gives CDR1 SGHRS, CDR2 YFSETQ.

This rearrangement joins TRBV30 to TRBJ2-7; D perhaps matches TRBD2 (5 bases). V gave up 2 bases and J gave up 7 bases, with 15 bases separating them. Germline assignment: CDR1 GTSNPN and CDR2 SVGIG (reference sequence). The CDR3 contains 13 residues. In nucleotides, the CDR3 is TGTGCCTGGAGTCTGGGAGCGGTAGGGGAGCAGTACTTC. Its protein is CAWSLGAVGEQYF.

The rearrangement links TRBV10-1 to TRBJ2-1; 9 bases fit TRBD2. The CDR3 length is 18 residues. Germline V CDR1 and CDR2: WNHNN, SYGVQD (reference sequence). Trimming at V came to 4 bases and at J to 5 bases, leaving 15 bases not matched to a gene. CDR3 loop: CASSGTYYSGRANNEQFF. CDR3 nucleotide sequence: TGCGCCAGCAGTGGAACATATTATAGCGGGAGAGCAAACAATGAGCAGTTCTTC.

Here the CDR3 DNA reads TGCGCCAGCACGGGAGGGCGAAGCACAGATACGCAGTATTTT. Translated: CASTGGRSTDTQYF. The rearrangement links TRBV5-1 to TRBJ2-3, with 8 positions matching TRBD2. Germline CDR1 and CDR2: SGHRS and YFSETQ. The length of the CDR3 is 14 residues. V trimming: 6 bases; J trimming: 0 bases; junction bases outside the gene matches: 3.

The rearrangement links TRBV28 to TRBJ2-6; TRBD1 might be the D (6 bases). CDR3 length: 12 amino acids. Germline V gene lookup returns CDR1 MDHEN and CDR2 SYDVKM. Deletions cut 4 bases from V and 9 bases from J, with 7 bases between. The chain's CDR3 is CASSSDSNVLTF. CDR3 in DNA: TGTGCCAGCAGTTCGGACAGCAACGTCCTGACTTTC.

The CDR3 loop reads CASSFGPRTDTQYF. Written as DNA, the CDR3 is TGTGCCAGCAGCTTCGGACCCCGCACAGATACGCAGTATTTT. This chain links TRBV9 with TRBJ2-3; D call uncertain. Trimming pared 4 bases from V and 1 base from J, leaving 10 bases between. The CDR3 sequence is 14 residues long. Germline V CDR1 and CDR2: SGDLS, YYNGEE.

This chain uses TRBV2 with TRBJ1-3, with D perhaps TRBD1 (5 bases). The CDR3 totals 15 residues. V gave up 4 bases and J gave up 0 bases, with 10 bases separating them. Germline V gives CDR1 SNHLY, CDR2 FYNNEI. The DNA for the CDR3 is TGTGCCAGCAGTGTAGGGGTGGACTCTGGAAACACCATATATTTT. It encodes CASSVGVDSGNTIYF.

This CDR3 reads CASSYDVRQNTEAFF. DNA of the CDR3: TGTGCCAGCAGTTACGATGTTCGGCAGAACACTGAAGCTTTCTTT. The genes are TRBV6-5 and TRBJ1-1; D gene uncertain. CDR1 MNHEY and CDR2 SVGAGI come from the germline V gene. Trimming took off 2 bases at V and 1 base at J, with 11 bases between the two ends. The CDR3 consists of 15 residues.

The chain links TRBV5-1 to TRBJ2-4, with a possible D match to TRBD2 (5 bases). Germline V CDR1 and CDR2: SGHRS, YFSETQ. V lost 1 base and J lost 8, with 13 bases in between. CDR3 length equals 14 residues. The chain's CDR3 is CASSLFRGGDIQYF. The CDR3 region has the DNA TGCGCCAGCAGCTTGTTTCGGGGTGGGGACATTCAGTACTTC. The entire variable domain, with the rest obtained from reference TRBV5-1 and TRBJ2-4, is as follows: KAGVTQTPRYLIKTRGQQVTLSCSPISGHRSVSWYQQTPGQGLQFLFEYFSETQRNKGNFPGRFSGRQFSNSRSEMNVSTLELGDSALYLCASSLFRGGDIQYFGAGTRLSVL.

This chain connects TRBV27 to TRBJ2-3; possibly TRBD2 for D (5 bases). CDR3 size: 12 residues. V was pared by 2 bases and J by 8 bases, with 8 bases between. Germline assignment: CDR1 MNHEY and CDR2 SMNVEV (reference sequence). CDR3 residues: CASSLTLGTQYF. As DNA, the CDR3 is TGTGCCAGCAGTTTAACACTAGGTACGCAGTATTTT.